These 17 T cell receptor beta chains were all obtained from the same sample, sequenced in a study of T cell repertoires in cytomegalovirus infection. One entry per CDR3 protein results from TCRdb running MiXCR on the reads. The sample shows approximately 500,000 distinct CDR3 sequences, 26% of them seen only once. The source material was PBMCs. The receptor source for this set is a human donor in good health (CMV status not recorded). Some clones in this sample may be carry-over from other donors' samples.

This clonotype was counted between two and nine times. V gene TRBV12-3 or TRBV12-4 combines with J gene TRBJ2-3; 10 bases agree with TRBD1. With V trimmed by 7 bases and J by 6 bases, 7 bases remained unmatched. This CDR3 is built from 14 residues. The CDR3, as DNA: TGTGCCAGCAACCCAGGACAGGGGGTTGATACGCAGTATTTT. This translates into CASNPGQGVDTQYF.

This clonotype occurred many times. The chain employs TRBV6-2 or TRBV6-3 and TRBJ2-4, with 7 bases that match TRBD1. Germline assignment: CDR1 MNHEY and CDR2 SVGEGT. J lost 5 bases, V lost 6 bases, and 13 bases had no gene match. The CDR3 length is 16 residues. The CDR3 nucleotides read TGTGCCAGCAGCCCTACAAGACAGGGAACGGAAAACATTCAGTACTTC. It specifies CASSPTRQGTENIQYF.

There are many counts of this clonotype. This sequence joins TRBV7-2 and TRBJ2-7; 9 bases are shared with TRBD2. V gave up 4 bases and J gave up 5 bases; unmatched junction bases: 9. This CDR3 is 15 amino acids long. Germline V gene data show CDR1 as SGHTA and CDR2 as FQGNSA. The CDR3 nucleotides read TGTGCCAGCAGCTCCTCGGCGGGAGGGCCCGACGAGCAGTACGTC. It specifies CASSSSAGGPDEQYV.

The J gene is TRBJ2-3, the V gene TRBV7-3; a possible D gene is TRBD2 (5 bases). The germline V and J ends were trimmed by 2 bases and 3 bases, with 18 bases remaining between them. Germline CDR1 is SGHTA and CDR2 is FQGTGA. This CDR3 is 17 amino acids long. CDR3 protein: CASSLRGYTSQTDTQYF. For the CDR3, the DNA is TGTGCCAGCAGCTTACGGGGATACACCTCACAAACAGATACGCAGTATTTT.

This clonotype was counted a few times. V is TRBV11-3 and J is TRBJ2-2; TRBD2 agrees at 9 bases. CDR3 length: 15 amino acids. Unmatched junction bases numbered 6, after V lost 5 bases and J lost 5 bases. The germline CDR1 and CDR2 sequences are SGHNT and YENEEA. The CDR3 protein is CASSRSGSRTGELFF. Here the CDR3 DNA reads TGTGCCAGCAGCCGTAGCGGGAGCCGGACCGGGGAGCTGTTTTTT. The complete variable domain, with remaining parts taken from reference TRBV11-3 and TRBJ2-2, reads EAGVVQSPRYKIIEKKQPVAFWCNPISGHNTLYWYLQNLGQGPELLIRYENEEAVDDSQLPKDRFSAERLKGVDSTLKIQPAELGDSAVYLCASSRSGSRTGELFFGEGSRLTVL.

Ten or more counts support this clonotype. This sequence joins TRBV7-2 and TRBJ2-1; no reliable D call. Trimming removed 5 bases at V and 8 bases at J, with 7 bases between. The CDR3 extends over 11 amino acids. Germline V gene sequence: CDR1 SGHTA, CDR2 FQGNSA. CDR3 residues: CASSGEYEQFF. The CDR3 coding sequence is TGTGCCAGCAGCGGAGAGTATGAGCAGTTCTTC. Variable domain in full (rest from reference TRBV7-2 and TRBJ2-1): GAGVSQSPSNKVTEKGKDVELRCDPISGHTALYWYRQSLGQGLEFLIYFQGNSAPDKSGLPSDRFSAERTGGSVSTLTIQRTQQEDSAVYLCASSGEYEQFFGPGTRLTVL.

The chain recombines TRBV3-1 with TRBJ2-1; TRBD2 matches 10 bases. J gave up 9 bases and V 0 bases, and 11 bases lay outside the gene matches. The length of the CDR3 is 17 residues. CDR1 and CDR2 from the germline V gene are LGHDT and YNNKEL (reference sequence). CDR3 region: CASSQDVGLAVASEQFF. In DNA form, the CDR3 reads TGTGCCAGCAGCCAAGATGTCGGACTAGCGGTAGCTAGTGAGCAGTTCTTC.

This clonotype has a single count. The chain recombines TRBV7-6 with TRBJ2-7, with unresolved D. The germline CDR1 and CDR2 sequences are SGHVS and FNYEAQ. The ends were cut back, 3 bases at V and 5 bases at J, with 5 bases in the middle. The CDR3 consists of 11 residues. The CDR3 DNA reads TGTGCCAGCAGCTTCTCTGACGAGCAGTACGTC. It codes for CASSFSDEQYV.

This chain links TRBV10-3 with TRBJ2-3; TRBD2 matches at 8 bases. V shed 7 bases, J shed 5 bases, and the junction held 5 bases outside the gene matches. The V gene's germline CDR1 is ENHRY and CDR2 SYGVKD. There are 13 residues in the CDR3. The CDR3 sequence: CAIMSGRGDTQYF. CDR3 DNA: TGTGCCATCATGAGCGGGAGAGGAGATACGCAGTATTTT.

This clonotype was found a few times. Mismatch with germline at one junction end may stem from a read error. This chain joins TRBV5-1 and TRBJ2-1; perhaps TRBD2 as D (5 bases). This CDR3 contains 11 residues. Germline CDR1 and CDR2: SGHRS and YFSETQ. The chain's CDR3 is CASRLANEQFF. The CDR3 coding sequence is TGTGCCAGCAGGCTAGCCAATGAGCAGTTCTTC.

This clonotype was recorded many times. V and J are TRBV19 and TRBJ1-1; no clear D. This CDR3 is 13 amino acids long. The germline gives CDR1 LNHDA, CDR2 SQIVND (reference sequence). Deletions cut 2 bases from V and 1 base from J, with 5 bases between. CDR3 region: CASSIMGNTEAFF. CDR3 DNA sequence: TGTGCCAGTAGTATAATGGGGAACACTGAAGCTTTCTTT.

V gene TRBV5-1 combines with J gene TRBJ2-1; 9 nucleotides agree with TRBD2. The ends lost 4 bases at V and 6 bases at J; junction bases unmatched: 8. The germline V gene encodes CDR1 SGHRS and CDR2 YFSETQ. The length of the CDR3 is 15 residues. Here the CDR3 reads CASSQLTSGSNEQFF. The CDR3 DNA reads as TGCGCCAGCAGCCAATTGACTAGCGGCAGCAATGAGCAGTTCTTC.

V and J are TRBV28 and TRBJ1-2, with no clear D. This CDR3 is 14 amino acids long. The V gene lost 6 bases and the J gene lost 3 bases, with 14 bases spanning the gap. Germline loops: CDR1 MDHEN, CDR2 SYDVKM. CDR3 amino acids: CASRTLTGHYGYTF. CDR3 coding DNA: TGTGCCAGCAGAACCTTGACCGGGCACTATGGCTACACCTTC.

This clonotype was recorded a few times. The J gene is TRBJ1-2, the V gene TRBV6-5, with 10 bases aligning to TRBD1. Germline lookup yields CDR1 MNHEY and CDR2 SVGAGI. The CDR3 extends over 15 amino acids. With V trimmed by 1 base and J by 7 bases, 6 bases remained unmatched. This chain's CDR3 is CASSYLDRGPSGYTF. CDR3 DNA: TGTGCCAGCAGTTACTTAGACAGGGGGCCTTCTGGCTACACCTTC.

The chain combines TRBV7-9 with TRBJ2-5, with 9 bases fitting TRBD2. This CDR3 has 15 amino acids. Germline-derived CDR1 and CDR2 are SEHNR and FQNEAQ (reference sequence). Germline trimming cut 0 bases from V and 5 bases from J; bases unmatched to any gene: 4. The CDR3 here is CASSLALAGTETQYF. The DNA for the CDR3 is TGTGCCAGCAGCTTAGCGCTAGCGGGAACGGAGACCCAGTACTTC.

This clonotype appeared many times. The rearrangement joins TRBV11-3 to TRBJ1-1, with 9 bases matching TRBD1. The junction had 7 bases not matched to a gene; V was cut back by 5 bases and J by 0 bases. The germline V gene encodes CDR1 SGHNT and CDR2 YENEEA. The CDR3 is 16 amino acids. CDR3 DNA sequence: TGTGCCAGCAGCGCCGTACAGGGGGCGATGAACACTGAAGCTTTCTTT. Encoded protein: CASSAVQGAMNTEAFF.

This rearrangement joins TRBV28 to TRBJ2-7; 8 nucleotides line up with TRBD2. The germline V gene encodes CDR1 MDHEN and CDR2 SYDVKM. This CDR3 is 14 amino acids long. After removal of 7 bases from V and 4 bases from J, the junction contained 9 bases not matched to a gene. The CDR3 spells CASTQTGRDYEQYF. For the CDR3, the DNA is TGTGCCAGCACCCAGACCGGGAGGGATTACGAGCAGTACTTC. The full variable domain, rest sourced from reference TRBV28 and TRBJ2-7, is DVKVTQSSRYLVKRTGEKVFLECVQDMDHENMFWYRQDPGLGLRLIYFSYDVKMKEKGDIPEGYSVSREKKERFSLILESASTNQTSMYLCASTQTGRDYEQYFGPGTRLTVT.